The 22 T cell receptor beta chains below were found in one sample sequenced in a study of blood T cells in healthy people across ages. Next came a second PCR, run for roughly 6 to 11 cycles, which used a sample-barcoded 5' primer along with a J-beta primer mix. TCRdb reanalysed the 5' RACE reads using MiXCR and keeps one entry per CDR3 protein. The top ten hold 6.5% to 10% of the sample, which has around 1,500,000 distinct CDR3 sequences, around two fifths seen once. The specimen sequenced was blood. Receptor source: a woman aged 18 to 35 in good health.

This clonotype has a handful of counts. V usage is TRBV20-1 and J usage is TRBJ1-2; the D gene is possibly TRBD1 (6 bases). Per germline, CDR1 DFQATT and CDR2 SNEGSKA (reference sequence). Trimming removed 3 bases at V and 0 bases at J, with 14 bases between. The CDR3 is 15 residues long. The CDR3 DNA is TGCAGTGCTAGGATAATCACAGGGCCTAACTATGGCTACACCTTC. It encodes CSARIITGPNYGYTF.

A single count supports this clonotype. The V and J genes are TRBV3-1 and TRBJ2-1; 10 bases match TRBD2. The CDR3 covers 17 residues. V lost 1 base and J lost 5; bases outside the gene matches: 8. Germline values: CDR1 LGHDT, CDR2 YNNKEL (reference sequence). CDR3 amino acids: CASSQAPAGGSHNEQFF. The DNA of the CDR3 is TGTGCCAGCAGCCAAGCCCCAGCGGGAGGGTCTCACAATGAGCAGTTCTTC.

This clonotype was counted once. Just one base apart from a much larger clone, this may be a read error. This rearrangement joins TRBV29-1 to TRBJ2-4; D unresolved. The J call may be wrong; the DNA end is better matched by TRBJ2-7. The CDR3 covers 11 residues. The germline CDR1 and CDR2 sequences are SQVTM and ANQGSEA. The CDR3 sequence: CSIENVSEQYF. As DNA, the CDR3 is TGCAGCATTGAAAATGTGAGCGAGCAGTACTTC.

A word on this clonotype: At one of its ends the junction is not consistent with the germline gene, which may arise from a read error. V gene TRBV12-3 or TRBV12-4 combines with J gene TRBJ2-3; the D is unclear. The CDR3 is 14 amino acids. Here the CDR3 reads CVSSLLNTGGTQYF. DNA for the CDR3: TGTGTCAGCAGTTTATTGAATACGGGTGGTACGCAGTATTTT.

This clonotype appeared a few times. CDR3 in amino acids: CASRPDRGYYGYTF. The CDR3 DNA sequence: TGTGCCAGCAGGCCCGATCGGGGGTACTATGGCTACACCTTC. The chain couples TRBV7-8 to TRBJ1-2; D is perhaps TRBD1 (5 bases). The CDR3 consists of 14 residues. The V gene lost 6 bases and the J gene lost 3 bases, with 14 bases spanning the gap. Germline V gene lookup returns CDR1 SGHVS and CDR2 FQNEAQ.

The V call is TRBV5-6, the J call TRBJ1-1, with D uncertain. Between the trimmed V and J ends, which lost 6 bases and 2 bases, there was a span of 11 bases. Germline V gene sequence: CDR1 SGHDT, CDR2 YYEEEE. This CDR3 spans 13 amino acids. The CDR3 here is CASTQDSNTEAFF. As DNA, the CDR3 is TGTGCCAGCACCCAAGATTCTAACACTGAAGCTTTCTTT.

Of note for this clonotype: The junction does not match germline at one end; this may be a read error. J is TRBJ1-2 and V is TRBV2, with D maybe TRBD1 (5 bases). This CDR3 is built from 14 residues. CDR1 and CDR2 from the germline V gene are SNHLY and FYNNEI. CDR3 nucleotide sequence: TGTGCCGGCAGTCAACCGGACACGAGCATCGGCTACACCTTC. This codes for CAGSQPDTSIGYTF.

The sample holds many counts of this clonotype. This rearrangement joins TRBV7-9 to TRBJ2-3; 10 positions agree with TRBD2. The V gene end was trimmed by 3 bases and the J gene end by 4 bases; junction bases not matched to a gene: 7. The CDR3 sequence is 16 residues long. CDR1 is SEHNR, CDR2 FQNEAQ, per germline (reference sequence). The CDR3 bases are TGTGCCAGCAGCTTTGGAGCGGGAGGGCCATCAGATACGCAGTATTTT. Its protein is CASSFGAGGPSDTQYF. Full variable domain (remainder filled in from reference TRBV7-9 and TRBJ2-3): DTGVSQNPRHKITKRGQNVTFRCDPISEHNRLYWYRQTLGQGPEFLTYFQNEAQLEKSRLLSDRFSAERPKGSFSTLEIQRTEQGDSAMYLCASSFGAGGPSDTQYFGPGTRLTVL.

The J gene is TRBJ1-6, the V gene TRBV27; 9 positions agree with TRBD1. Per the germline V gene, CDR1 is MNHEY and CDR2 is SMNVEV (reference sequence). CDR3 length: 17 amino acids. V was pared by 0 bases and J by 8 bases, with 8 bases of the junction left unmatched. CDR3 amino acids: CASSLSVTGGFHSPLHF. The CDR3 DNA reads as TGTGCCAGCAGTTTATCGGTTACAGGGGGCTTTCATTCACCCCTCCACTTT.

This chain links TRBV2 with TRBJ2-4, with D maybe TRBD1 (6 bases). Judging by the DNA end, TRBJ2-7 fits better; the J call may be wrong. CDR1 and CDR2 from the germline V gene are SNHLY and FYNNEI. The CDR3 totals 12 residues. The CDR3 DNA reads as TGTGCCAGCAGTATAACAGGGCGCGAGCAGTACTTC. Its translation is CASSITGREQYF.

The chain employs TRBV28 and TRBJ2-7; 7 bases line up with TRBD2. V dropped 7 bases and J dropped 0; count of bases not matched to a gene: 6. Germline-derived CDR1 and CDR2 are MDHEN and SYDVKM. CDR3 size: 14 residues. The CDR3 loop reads CASKPSGTSYEQYF. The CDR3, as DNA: TGTGCCAGCAAACCCAGCGGGACCTCCTACGAGCAGTACTTC.

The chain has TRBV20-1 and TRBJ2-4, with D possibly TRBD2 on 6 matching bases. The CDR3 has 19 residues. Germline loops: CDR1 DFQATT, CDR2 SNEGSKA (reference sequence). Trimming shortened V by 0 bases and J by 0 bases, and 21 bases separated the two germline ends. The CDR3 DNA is TGCAGTGCTAGAGATCTCTCGGCTAGTGGGGGGATAGCCAAAAACATTCAGTACTTC. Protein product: CSARDLSASGGIAKNIQYF.

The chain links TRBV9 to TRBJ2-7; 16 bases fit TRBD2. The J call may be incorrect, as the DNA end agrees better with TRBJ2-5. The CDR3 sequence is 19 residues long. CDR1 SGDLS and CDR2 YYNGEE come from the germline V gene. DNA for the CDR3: TGTGCCAGCAGCCCGGGACTAGCGGGAGGGCCAACAGGTTCGAGGACCCAGTACTTC. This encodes CASSPGLAGGPTGSRTQYF.

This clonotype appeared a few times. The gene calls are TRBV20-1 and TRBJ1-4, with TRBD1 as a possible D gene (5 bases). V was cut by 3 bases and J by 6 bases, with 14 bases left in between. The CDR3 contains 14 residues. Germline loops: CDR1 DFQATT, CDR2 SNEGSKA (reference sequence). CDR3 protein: CSASIPGAHEKLFF. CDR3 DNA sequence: TGCAGTGCTAGCATACCTGGGGCCCATGAAAAACTGTTTTTT.

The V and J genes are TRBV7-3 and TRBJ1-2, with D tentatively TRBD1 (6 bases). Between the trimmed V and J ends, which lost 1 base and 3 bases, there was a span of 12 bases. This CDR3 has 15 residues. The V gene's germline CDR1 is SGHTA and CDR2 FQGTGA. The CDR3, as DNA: TGTGCCAGCAGCTTAAGTGGGGGCACGTACTATGGCTACACCTTC. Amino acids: CASSLSGGTYYGYTF.

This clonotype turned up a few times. The CDR3 loop reads CASSVQGARAEAFF. DNA of the CDR3: TGTGCCAGCAGTGTTCAGGGGGCGAGGGCTGAAGCTTTCTTT. The chain links TRBV25-1 to TRBJ1-1; 8 bases line up with TRBD1. The CDR3 has 14 residues. V lost 4 bases, J lost 6 bases, and 7 bases stayed unmatched. Germline V lookup: CDR1 MGHDK, CDR2 SYGVNS.

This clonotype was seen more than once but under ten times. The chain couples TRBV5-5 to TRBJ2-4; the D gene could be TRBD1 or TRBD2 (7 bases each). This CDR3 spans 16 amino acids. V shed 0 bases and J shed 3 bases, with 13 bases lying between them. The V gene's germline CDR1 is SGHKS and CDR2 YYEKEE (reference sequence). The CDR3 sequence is CASSLDDRDYKNIQYF. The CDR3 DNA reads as TGTGCCAGCAGCTTGGATGACAGGGACTACAAAAACATTCAGTACTTC.

CDR3 nucleotide sequence: TGTGCCAGCAGCCAGCAGAGGGGGCGGGGGAACACTGAAGCTTTCTTT. This encodes CASSQQRGRGNTEAFF. The gene calls are TRBV16 and TRBJ1-1; 7 nucleotides match TRBD1. Per the germline V gene, CDR1 is KGHSY and CDR2 is FQNENV. The CDR3 totals 16 residues. Trimming took 3 bases from V and 1 from J; bases not matched to a gene: 8.

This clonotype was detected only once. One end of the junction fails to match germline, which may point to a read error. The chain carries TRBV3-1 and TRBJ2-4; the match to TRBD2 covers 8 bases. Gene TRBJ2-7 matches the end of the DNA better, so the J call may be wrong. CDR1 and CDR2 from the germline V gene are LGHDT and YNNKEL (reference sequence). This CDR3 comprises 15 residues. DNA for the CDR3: TGTGCCAGTAGCCAAGACGTGCGGCGGGAGGACGAGCAGTACTTC. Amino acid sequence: CASSQDVRREDEQYF.

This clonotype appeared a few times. CDR3 sequence: CARDSGDPLLQQQFF. The CDR3 nucleotides are TGTGCCAGGGATAGCGGGGACCCTCTCCTACAACAGCAGTTCTTC. V usage is TRBV21-1 and J usage is TRBJ2-1; TRBD2, the D gene given by the table, was not confirmed from the DNA. TRBV21-1 is a listed pseudogene. This CDR3 spans 15 amino acids.

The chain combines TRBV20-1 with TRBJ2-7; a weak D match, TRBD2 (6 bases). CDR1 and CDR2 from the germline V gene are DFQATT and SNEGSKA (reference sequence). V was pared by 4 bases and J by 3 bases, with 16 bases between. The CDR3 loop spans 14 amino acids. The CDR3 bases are TGCAGTGCTAAGGACCGGGACTCTTACTACGAGCAGTACTTC. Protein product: CSAKDRDSYYEQYF.

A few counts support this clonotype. CDR3 DNA sequence: TGCAGTGCTAGAGATCATAAGGATAATCGCTACGAGCAGTACTTC. It translates to CSARDHKDNRYEQYF. V usage is TRBV20-1 and J usage is TRBJ2-7; D unclear. Trimming took off 0 bases at V and 3 bases at J, with 15 bases between the two ends. Looked up from germline, CDR1 is DFQATT and CDR2 is SNEGSKA (reference sequence). This CDR3 is 15 amino acids long.